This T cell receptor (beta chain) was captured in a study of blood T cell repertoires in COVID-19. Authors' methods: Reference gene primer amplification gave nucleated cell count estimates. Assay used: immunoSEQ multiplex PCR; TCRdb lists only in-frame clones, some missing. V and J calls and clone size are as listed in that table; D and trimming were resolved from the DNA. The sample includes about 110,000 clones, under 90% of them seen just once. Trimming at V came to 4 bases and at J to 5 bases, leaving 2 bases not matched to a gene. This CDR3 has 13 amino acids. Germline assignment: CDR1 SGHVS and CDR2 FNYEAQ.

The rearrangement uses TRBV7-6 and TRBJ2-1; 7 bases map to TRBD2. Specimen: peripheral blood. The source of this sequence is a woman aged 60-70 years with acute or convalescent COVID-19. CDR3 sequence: CASSSLADNEQFF. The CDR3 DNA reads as TGTGCCAGCAGCTCTCTAGCGGACAATGAGCAGTTCTTC.